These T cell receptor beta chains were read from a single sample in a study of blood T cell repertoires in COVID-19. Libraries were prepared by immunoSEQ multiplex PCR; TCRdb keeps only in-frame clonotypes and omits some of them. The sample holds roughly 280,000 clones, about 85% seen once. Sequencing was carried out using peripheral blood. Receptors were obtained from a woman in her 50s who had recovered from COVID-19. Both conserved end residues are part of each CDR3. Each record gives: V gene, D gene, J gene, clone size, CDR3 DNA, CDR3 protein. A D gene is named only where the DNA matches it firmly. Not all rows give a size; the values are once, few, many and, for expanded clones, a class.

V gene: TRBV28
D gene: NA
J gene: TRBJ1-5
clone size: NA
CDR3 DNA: TGTGCCAGCAGTTATCTTTTACAGGGTCCTCAGCCCCAGCATTTT
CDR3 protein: CASSYLLQGPQPQHF

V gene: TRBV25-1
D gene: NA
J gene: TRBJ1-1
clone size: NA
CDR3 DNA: TGTGCCAGCACGATGGGGGCCTGGGGTGAAGCTTTCTTT
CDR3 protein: CASTMGAWGEAFF

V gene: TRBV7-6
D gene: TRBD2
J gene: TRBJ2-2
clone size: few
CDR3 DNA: TGTGCCAGCAGCTTTCTAGCGGGGGCGAACACCGGGGAGCTGTTTTTT
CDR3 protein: CASSFLAGANTGELFF

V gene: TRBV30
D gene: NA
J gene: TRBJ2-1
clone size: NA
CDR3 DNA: TGTGCCTGGAGGGGGTTAGCGGTAGGAGGTGAGCAGTTCTTC
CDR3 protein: CAWRGLAVGGEQFF

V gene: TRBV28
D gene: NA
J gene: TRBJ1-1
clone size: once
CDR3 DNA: TGTGCCAGCGGGGGGTGGGTGATGAACACTGAAGCTTTCTTT
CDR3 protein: CASGGWVMNTEAFF

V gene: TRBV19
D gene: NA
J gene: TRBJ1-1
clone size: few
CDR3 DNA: TGTGCCAGTAGTATACGGAGAGAACAAGCTTTCTTT
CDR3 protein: CASSIRREQAFF

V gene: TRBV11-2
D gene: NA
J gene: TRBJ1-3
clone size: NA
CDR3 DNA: TGTGCCAGCAGCTTAAGGGGTCTCTCTGGAAACACCATATATTTT
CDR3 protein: CASSLRGLSGNTIYF

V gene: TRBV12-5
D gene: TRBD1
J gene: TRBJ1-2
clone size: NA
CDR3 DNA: TGTGCTAGTGGTTTGGCCGGGACAGTGGATTATGGCTACACCTTC
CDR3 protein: CASGLAGTVDYGYTF

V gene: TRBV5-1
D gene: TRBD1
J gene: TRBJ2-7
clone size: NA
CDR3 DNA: TGCGCCAGCAGCTTATATACAGGGGGCTCGTACGAGCAGTACTTC
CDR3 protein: CASSLYTGGSYEQYF

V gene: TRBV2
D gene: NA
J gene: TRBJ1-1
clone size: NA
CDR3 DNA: TGTGCCAGGGGCATAGGGGGCACTGAAGCTTTCTTT
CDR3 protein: CARGIGGTEAFF

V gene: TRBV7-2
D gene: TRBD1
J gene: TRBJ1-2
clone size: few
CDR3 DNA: TGTGCCAGCTCCGGGACAGGGGGCGCAAATGGTGGCTACACCTTC
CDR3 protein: CASSGTGGANGGYTF

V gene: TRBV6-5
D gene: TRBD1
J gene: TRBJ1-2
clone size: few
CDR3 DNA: TGTGCCAGCAGGGCTCAGGGGGCGCTGGGCGGCTACACCTTC
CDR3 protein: CASRAQGALGGYTF

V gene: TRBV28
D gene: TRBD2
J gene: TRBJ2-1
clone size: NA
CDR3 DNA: TGTGCCAGCAGTTTCCGACTAGCTCCCTACAATGAGCAGTTCTTC
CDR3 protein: CASSFRLAPYNEQFF

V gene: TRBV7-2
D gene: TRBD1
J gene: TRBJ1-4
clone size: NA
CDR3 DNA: TGTGCCAGCAGCTTCAGCAACAGGGGAGAAAAACTGTTTTTT
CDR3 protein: CASSFSNRGEKLFF

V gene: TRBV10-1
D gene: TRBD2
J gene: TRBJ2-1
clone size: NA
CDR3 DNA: TGCGCCAGCAGTGAGACGCGGGAGCATGAGCAGTTCTTC
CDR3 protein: CASSETREHEQFF

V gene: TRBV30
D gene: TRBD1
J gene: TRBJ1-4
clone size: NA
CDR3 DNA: TGTGCTCTTAAAACAGGGGGCGCCGAAAAACTGTTTTTT
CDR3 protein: CALKTGGAEKLFF

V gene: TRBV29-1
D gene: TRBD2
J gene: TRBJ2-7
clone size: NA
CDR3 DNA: TGCAGCGTTGAAGAAGGCGGGAGGGCCGGGAACGAGCAGTACTTC
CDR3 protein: CSVEEGGRAGNEQYF

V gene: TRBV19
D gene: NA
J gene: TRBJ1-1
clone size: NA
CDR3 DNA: TGTGCCAGTAGTCTCAAGCCTGGGGGGGGACGCACTGAAGCTTTCTTT
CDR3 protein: CASSLKPGGGRTEAFF

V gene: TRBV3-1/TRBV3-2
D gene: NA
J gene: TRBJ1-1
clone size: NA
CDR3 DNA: TGTGCCAGCAGCCAAGAACCGCTAGATACCGATGAAGCTTTCTTT
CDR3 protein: CASSQEPLDTDEAFF

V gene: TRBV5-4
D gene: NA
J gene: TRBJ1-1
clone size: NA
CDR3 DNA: TGTGCCAGCAGGTCCAGAACTGAAGCTTTCTTT
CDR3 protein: CASRSRTEAFF

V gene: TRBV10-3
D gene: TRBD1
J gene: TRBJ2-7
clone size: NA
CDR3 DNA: TGTGCCATCACCTCCCCGGGACAGGGGAGCGAGCAGTACTTC
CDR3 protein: CAITSPGQGSEQYF

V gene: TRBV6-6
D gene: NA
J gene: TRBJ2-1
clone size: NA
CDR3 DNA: TGTGCCAGCACGGCGGGTACGTACAATGAGCAGTTCTTC
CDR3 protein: CASTAGTYNEQFF

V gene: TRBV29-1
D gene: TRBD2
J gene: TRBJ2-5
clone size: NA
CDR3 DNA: TGCAGCGTGGGATTCGCTAGCGGTCAAGAGACCCAGTACTTC
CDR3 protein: CSVGFASGQETQYF

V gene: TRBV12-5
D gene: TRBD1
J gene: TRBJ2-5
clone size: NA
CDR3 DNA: TGTGCTAGTGGTTGGCTACAGGGGGCGAGGGGGCAAGAGACCCAGTACTTC
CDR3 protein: CASGWLQGARGQETQYF

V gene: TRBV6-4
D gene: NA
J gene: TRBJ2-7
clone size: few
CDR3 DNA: TGTGCCAGCACAAAGACGTCTAATAGACCGGGGGAGCAGTACTTC
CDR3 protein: CASTKTSNRPGEQYF

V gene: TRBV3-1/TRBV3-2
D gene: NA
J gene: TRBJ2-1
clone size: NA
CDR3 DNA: TGTGCCAGCAGCCAAGGCCGAGTGCCCTCGAAGCAGTTCTTC
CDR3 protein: CASSQGRVPSKQFF

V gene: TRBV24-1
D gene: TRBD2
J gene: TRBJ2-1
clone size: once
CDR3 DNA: TGTGCCACCAGTGATGCATCCGGGACTATCTACAATGAGCAGTTCTTC
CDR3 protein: CATSDASGTIYNEQFF

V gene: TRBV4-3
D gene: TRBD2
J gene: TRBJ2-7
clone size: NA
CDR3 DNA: TGCGCCAGCAGCCCGATACTAGCGGGAGGCTACGAGCAGTACTTC
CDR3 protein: CASSPILAGGYEQYF

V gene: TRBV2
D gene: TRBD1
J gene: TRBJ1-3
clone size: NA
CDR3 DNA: TGTGCCAGCAACAGGGGGATCCTCTCTGGAAACACCATATATTTT
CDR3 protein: CASNRGILSGNTIYF

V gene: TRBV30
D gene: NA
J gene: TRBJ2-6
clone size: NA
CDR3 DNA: TGTGCCTGGACAGCTGGGGCCAACGTCCTGACTTTC
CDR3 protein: CAWTAGANVLTF

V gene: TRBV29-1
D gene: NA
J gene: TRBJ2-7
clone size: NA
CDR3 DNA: TGCAGCGTTCAGCGGCAATCCTACGAGCAGTACTTC
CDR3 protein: CSVQRQSYEQYF

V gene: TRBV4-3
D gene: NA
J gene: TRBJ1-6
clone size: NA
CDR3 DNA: TGCGCCAGCAGCCAAGCCACAGAGACACCCCTCCACTTT
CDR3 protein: CASSQATETPLHF

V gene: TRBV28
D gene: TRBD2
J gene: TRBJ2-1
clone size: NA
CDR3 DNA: TGTGCCAGCAGCCCACTGGGACTAGCGATAGGTGAGCAGTTCTTC
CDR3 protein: CASSPLGLAIGEQFF

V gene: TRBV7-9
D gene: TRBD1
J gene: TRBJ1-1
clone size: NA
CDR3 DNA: TGTGCCAGCAGCTTACCGACAGGGCTAGGGAACACTGAAGCTTTCTTT
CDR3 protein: CASSLPTGLGNTEAFF

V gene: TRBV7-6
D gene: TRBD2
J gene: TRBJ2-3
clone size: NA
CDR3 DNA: TGTGCCAGCAGCCCAGGACTAGCGGGAGCTACAGATACGCAGTATTTT
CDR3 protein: CASSPGLAGATDTQYF

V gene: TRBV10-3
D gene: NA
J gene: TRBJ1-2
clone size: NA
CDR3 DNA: TGTGCCATCTCCCGAGGTGGGCAGGGGAGCTACACCTTC
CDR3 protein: CAISRGGQGSYTF

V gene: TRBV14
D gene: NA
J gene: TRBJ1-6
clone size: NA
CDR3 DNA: TGTGCCAGCAGCCAAGACCGGGGGTGGGGCGGTCATAATTCACCCCTCCACTTT
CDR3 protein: CASSQDRGWGGHNSPLHF

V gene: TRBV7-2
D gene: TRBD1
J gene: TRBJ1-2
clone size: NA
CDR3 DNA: TGTGCCAGCAGCTCGGGACAGATTGGCAACTATGGCTACACCTTC
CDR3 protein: CASSSGQIGNYGYTF